This T cell receptor (beta chain) was observed in a study of blood T cell repertoires in COVID-19. Produced via immunoSEQ multiplex PCR; TCRdb's table is partial and in-frame only. Of hundreds of thousands of clones listed, 75% to 90% are singletons. This CDR3 has 14 residues. CDR1 is SQVTM, CDR2 ANQGSEA, per germline. J was trimmed by 8 bases and V by 5 bases; bases with no gene match: 8. Sequences were obtained from PBMCs or T cells enriched from blood (not recorded which). This sequence was found in a woman aged 18 to 35 who had recovered from COVID-19. The chain combines TRBV29-1 with TRBJ1-3; TRBD1 aligns across 11 bases. Here the CDR3 DNA reads TGCAGCGTTTACCGACCGGGACAGGGGGACACCATATATTTT. It is translated as CSVYRPGQGDTIYF.